This entry is about one TCR beta chain. Antigen specificity is unknown. This record comes from a study of identical twins. Broader study findings: Analyses based on zero insertions could be partly confounded by invariant MAIT and iNKT cells.

Germline V gene lookup returns CDR1 MNHNS and CDR2 SASEGT. CDR3 length: 15 amino acids. Trimming cost V 3 bases and J 1 base, with 12 bases left between them. TCRdb fed the 5' RACE reads into MiXCR, producing one record per CDR3 protein. The data contain approximately 300,000 distinct CDR3 sequences, roughly 9.7% of them singletons. This same sample was also taken into another study, of yellow fever vaccine responses in identical twins.

The clonotype comes from a woman in her late teens or twenties in good health. The sequenced sample was CD8+ T cells sorted from blood. The gene calls are TRBV6-1 and TRBJ1-1, with D unresolved. CDR3 coding DNA: TGTGCCAGCAGTGAGGGCAGGCATTCGAACACTGAAGCTTTCTTT. Protein: CASSEGRHSNTEAFF.